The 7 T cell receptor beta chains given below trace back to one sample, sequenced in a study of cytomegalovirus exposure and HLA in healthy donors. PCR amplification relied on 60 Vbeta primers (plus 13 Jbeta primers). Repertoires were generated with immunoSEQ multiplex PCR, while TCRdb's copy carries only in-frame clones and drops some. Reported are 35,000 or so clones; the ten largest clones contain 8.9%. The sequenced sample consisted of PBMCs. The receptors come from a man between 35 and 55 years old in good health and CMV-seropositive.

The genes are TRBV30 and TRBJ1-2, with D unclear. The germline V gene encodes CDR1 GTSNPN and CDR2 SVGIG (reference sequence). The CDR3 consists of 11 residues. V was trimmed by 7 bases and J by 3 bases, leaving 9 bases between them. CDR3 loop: CALTGYYGYTF. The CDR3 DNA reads TGTGCCTTGACGGGGTACTATGGCTACACCTTC.

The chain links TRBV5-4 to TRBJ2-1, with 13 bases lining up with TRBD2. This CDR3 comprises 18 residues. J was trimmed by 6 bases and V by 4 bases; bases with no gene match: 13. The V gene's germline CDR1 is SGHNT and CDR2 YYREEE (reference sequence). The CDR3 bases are TGTGCCAGCAGCCGTTTTGGGTTACTAGCGGGAGGGTTCAATGAGCAGTTCTTC. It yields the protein CASSRFGLLAGGFNEQFF.

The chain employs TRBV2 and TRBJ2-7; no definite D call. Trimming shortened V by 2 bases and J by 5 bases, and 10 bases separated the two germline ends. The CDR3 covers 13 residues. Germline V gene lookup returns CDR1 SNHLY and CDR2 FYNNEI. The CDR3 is CASSEIGSHEQYF. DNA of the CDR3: TGTGCCAGCAGTGAAATTGGCTCTCACGAGCAGTACTTC.

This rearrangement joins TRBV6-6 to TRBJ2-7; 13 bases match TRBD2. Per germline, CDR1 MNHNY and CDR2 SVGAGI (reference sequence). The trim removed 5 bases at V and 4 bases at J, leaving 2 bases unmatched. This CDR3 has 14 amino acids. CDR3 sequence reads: CASSPLAGGYEQYF. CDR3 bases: TGTGCCAGCAGTCCACTAGCGGGAGGGTACGAGCAGTACTTC.

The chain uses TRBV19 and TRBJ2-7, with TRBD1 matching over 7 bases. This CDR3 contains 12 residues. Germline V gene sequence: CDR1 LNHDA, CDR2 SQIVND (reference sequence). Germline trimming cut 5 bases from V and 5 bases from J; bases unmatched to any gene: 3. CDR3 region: CASSYRGHEQYF. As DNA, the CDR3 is TGTGCCAGTAGTTACAGGGGACACGAGCAGTACTTC. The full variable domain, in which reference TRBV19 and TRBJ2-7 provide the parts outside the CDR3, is DGGITQSPKYLFRKEGQNVTLSCEQNLNHDAMYWYRQDPGQGLRLIYYSQIVNDFQKGDIAEGYSVSREKKESFPLTVTSAQKNPTAFYLCASSYRGHEQYFGPGTRLTVT.

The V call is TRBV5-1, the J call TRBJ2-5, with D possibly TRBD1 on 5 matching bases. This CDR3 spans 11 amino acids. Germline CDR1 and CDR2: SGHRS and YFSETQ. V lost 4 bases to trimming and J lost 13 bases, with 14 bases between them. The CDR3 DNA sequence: TGCGCCAGCAGCCAAGGACACGCGCGGTACTTC. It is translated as CASSQGHARYF.

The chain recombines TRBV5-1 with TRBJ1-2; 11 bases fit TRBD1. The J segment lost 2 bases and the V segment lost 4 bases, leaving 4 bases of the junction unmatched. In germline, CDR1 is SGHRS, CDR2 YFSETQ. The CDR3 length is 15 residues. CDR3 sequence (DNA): TGCGCCAGCAGCGGGACAGGGGGGATAAACTATGGCTACACCTTC. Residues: CASSGTGGINYGYTF. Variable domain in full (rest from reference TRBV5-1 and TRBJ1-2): KAGVTQTPRYLIKTRGQQVTLSCSPISGHRSVSWYQQTPGQGLQFLFEYFSETQRNKGNFPGRFSGRQFSNSRSEMNVSTLELGDSALYLCASSGTGGINYGYTFGSGTRLTVV.